This entry concerns a single TCR beta chain. Per the authors' pipeline: From reference gene primer amplification, estimates of nucleated cell counts were derived. Generated by immunoSEQ multiplex PCR, the TCRdb table keeps only in-frame clones and is missing some. V, J and clone size were drawn from that table, and D and trimming were deduced from the DNA. Found here are 25,000 to 35,000 clones, 81% of them singletons; the top ten hold roughly a sixth. These data originate in a study of blood T cell repertoires in COVID-19. Turning to the study itself: Material from acute and convalescent COVID-19 was sourced from the United States, Italy and Spain.

Per germline, CDR1 KGHSH and CDR2 LQKENI. The CDR3 contains 13 residues. The V gene lost 3 bases and the J gene lost 6 bases, with 12 bases spanning the gap. The chain carries TRBV18 and TRBJ2-7, with a tentative D call TRBD2 (6 bases). The sequenced material came from peripheral blood. This clonotype was obtained from a woman aged 55 to 70 with acute or convalescent COVID-19. The CDR3 bases are TGTGCCAGCTCACCCCTGGGGAGGTTCGAGCAGTACTTC. It yields the protein CASSPLGRFEQYF.